The 8 T cell receptor beta chains presented below share a single source sample, sequenced in a study of blood T cell repertoires in COVID-19. Assay: immunoSEQ multiplex PCR; the TCRdb copy retains only in-frame clones and omits some. This sample carries a few hundred thousand clones, around 90% of them seen once, and the ten largest clones take roughly 7.3%. The source material was peripheral blood. These receptors originate from a woman aged 25 to 39 with COVID-19, enrolled during active disease.

The chain combines TRBV5-4 with TRBJ2-3; 8 nucleotides align to TRBD1. CDR3 size: 16 residues. Germline CDR1 is SGHNT and CDR2 is YYREEE (reference sequence). J gave up 1 base and V 5 bases, and 9 bases lay outside the gene matches. The CDR3, as DNA: TGTGCCAGCAGTCGGGACCCAGGGGGCGGCACAGATACGCAGTATTTT. Its protein product is CASSRDPGGGTDTQYF.

This rearrangement joins TRBV28 to TRBJ1-1, with a weak D call TRBD1 (5 bases). Per the germline V gene, CDR1 is MDHEN and CDR2 is SYDVKM. This CDR3 spans 13 amino acids. Trimming left V 6 bases short and J 5 bases short, with 13 bases between. The CDR3: CASRVVGGTEAFF. CDR3 nucleotides: TGTGCCAGCAGGGTGGTGGGGGGGACTGAAGCTTTCTTT. The variable domain in full, completed from reference TRBV28 and TRBJ1-1, reads DVKVTQSSRYLVKRTGEKVFLECVQDMDHENMFWYRQDPGLGLRLIYFSYDVKMKEKGDIPEGYSVSREKKERFSLILESASTNQTSMYLCASRVVGGTEAFFGQGTRLTVV.

The V and J genes are TRBV12-3 or TRBV12-4 and TRBJ2-7; 7 nucleotides agree with TRBD1. The CDR3 is made up of 12 amino acids. V shed 4 bases, J shed 8 bases, and the junction held 5 bases outside the gene matches. The CDR3: CASSSTGAKQYF. The DNA for the CDR3 is TGTGCCAGCAGTTCCACAGGGGCTAAGCAGTACTTC.

V and J are TRBV7-3 and TRBJ1-3; no clear D. Trimming cost V 8 bases and J 0 bases, with 11 bases left between them. This CDR3 region has 14 residues. Germline V CDR1 and CDR2: SGHTA, FQGTGA. As DNA, the CDR3 is TGTGCCAGCGGCCCGTCTGGCTCTGGAAACACCATATATTTT. Translation: CASGPSGSGNTIYF.

This chain uses TRBV14 with TRBJ2-1; the D gene is possibly TRBD2 (6 bases). Trimming removed 0 bases at V and 8 bases at J, with 20 bases between. The CDR3 length is 17 residues. From germline, CDR1 is SGHDN and CDR2 FVKESK. The CDR3 DNA sequence: TGTGCCAGCAGCCAAGACGAGTCGGGACTCCCATTTCATGAGCAGTTCTTC. Translating gives CASSQDESGLPFHEQFF.

The chain carries TRBV29-1 and TRBJ2-7; D remains unclear. V was pared by 4 bases and J by 2 bases, with 9 bases between. The CDR3 has 12 amino acids. Germline assignment: CDR1 SQVTM and CDR2 ANQGSEA. CDR3 amino acids: CSVGVTTYEQYF. DNA for the CDR3: TGCAGCGTTGGGGTGACAACCTACGAGCAGTACTTC.

The J gene is TRBJ2-1, the V gene TRBV7-6; no clear D gene. This CDR3 contains 15 residues. The V end lost 1 base, the J end lost 0 bases, and 7 bases lay between the germline ends. Germline V gene sequence: CDR1 SGHVS, CDR2 FNYEAQ. The CDR3 DNA follows: TGTGCCAGCAGCTTAGAGATAGTCTCCTACAATGAGCAGTTCTTC. Amino acids: CASSLEIVSYNEQFF.

This chain links TRBV10-3 with TRBJ2-5; possibly TRBD1 for D (6 bases). The CDR3 has 15 amino acids. The V end lost 2 bases, the J end lost 1 base, and 11 bases lay between the germline ends. CDR1 and CDR2 (germline): ENHRY, SYGVKD. The CDR3 nucleotides read TGTGCCATCAGTGAGGGGGGCAACACCCAAGAGACCCAGTACTTC. Its protein is CAISEGGNTQETQYF.